This T cell receptor beta chain was sequenced during a study of blood T cell repertoires in COVID-19. Whole-study context: Both acute and convalescent COVID-19 samples were obtained from the United States, Italy and Spain. PBMCs, B-cell-depleted T cells, or T cells were the source of the cDNA or gDNA that made up the material.

This CDR3 is built from 12 residues. V was shortened by 6 bases and J by 4 bases, with 10 bases between the two germline ends. Looked up from germline, CDR1 is MDHEN and CDR2 is SYDVKM. Original processing notes: Using reference gene primer amplification, nucleated cell counts were estimated. Clones were read by immunoSEQ multiplex PCR, and TCRdb kept only the in-frame ones, dropping some. V and J calls and clone size follow that table, whereas D and trimming were derived from the DNA. The sample consists of some 80,000 clones, 65% to 90% of them appearing once. The rearrangement links TRBV28 to TRBJ2-7; TRBD2 might be the D (7 bases). The origin of this receptor is a woman between 45 and 60 years old with acute or convalescent COVID-19. The material sequenced was peripheral blood. The CDR3 reads CASSKGGYEQYF. In DNA form, the CDR3 reads TGTGCCAGCAGCAAGGGGGGGTACGAGCAGTACTTC.